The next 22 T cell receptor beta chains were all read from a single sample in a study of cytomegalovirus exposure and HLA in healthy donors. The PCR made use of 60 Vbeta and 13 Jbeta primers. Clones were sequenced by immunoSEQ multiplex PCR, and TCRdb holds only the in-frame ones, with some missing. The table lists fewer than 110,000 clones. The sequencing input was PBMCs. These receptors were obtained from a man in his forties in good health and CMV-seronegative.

Written as DNA, the CDR3 is TGTGCCAGCAGTTACGGGGCCGTGAATGAGCAGTTCTTC. Translation gives CASSYGAVNEQFF. This rearrangement joins TRBV6-5 to TRBJ2-1, with D perhaps TRBD1 (5 bases). V lost 2 bases and J lost 7, with 9 bases in between. This CDR3 has 13 amino acids. Germline V gene lookup returns CDR1 MNHEY and CDR2 SVGAGI.

The CDR3 here is CASSEYAGFSEAFF. The CDR3 DNA is TGTGCCAGCAGTGAATATGCAGGGTTTAGTGAAGCTTTCTTT. The V call is TRBV25-1, the J call TRBJ1-1; D may be TRBD1 (5 bases). Trimming pared 0 bases from V and 7 bases from J, leaving 12 bases between. Per the germline V gene, CDR1 is MGHDK and CDR2 is SYGVNS. The CDR3 totals 14 residues.

The CDR3 DNA sequence: TGTGCCATCAGAACTAGCGGGGAGTACAATGAGCAGTTCTTC. It translates to CAIRTSGEYNEQFF. The V and J genes are TRBV10-3 and TRBJ2-1, with 10 bases identical to TRBD2. CDR1 is ENHRY, CDR2 SYGVKD, per germline. The ends lost 6 bases at V and 4 bases at J; junction bases unmatched: 3. The CDR3 spans 14 residues.

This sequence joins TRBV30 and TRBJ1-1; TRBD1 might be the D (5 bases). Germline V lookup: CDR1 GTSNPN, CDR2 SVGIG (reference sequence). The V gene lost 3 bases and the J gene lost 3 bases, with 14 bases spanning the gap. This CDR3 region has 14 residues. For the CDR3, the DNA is TGTGCCTGGAGGCGCCATGGGGGGGACACTGAAGCTTTCTTT. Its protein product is CAWRRHGGDTEAFF.

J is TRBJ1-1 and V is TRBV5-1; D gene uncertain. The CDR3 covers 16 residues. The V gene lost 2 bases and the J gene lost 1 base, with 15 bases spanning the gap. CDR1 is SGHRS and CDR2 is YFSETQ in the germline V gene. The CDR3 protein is CASSFDPGSRNTEAFF. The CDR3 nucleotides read TGCGCCAGCAGCTTCGACCCAGGCTCAAGGAACACTGAAGCTTTCTTT.

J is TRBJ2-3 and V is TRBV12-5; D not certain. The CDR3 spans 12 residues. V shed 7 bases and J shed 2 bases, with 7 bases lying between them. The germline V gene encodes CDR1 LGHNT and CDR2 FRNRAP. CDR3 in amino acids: CASALHTDTQYF. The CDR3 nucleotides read TGTGCTAGTGCCTTACACACAGATACGCAGTATTTT.

The CDR3 protein is CASSLASGTGSYEQYF. As DNA, the CDR3 is TGTGCCAGCAGCTTAGCCTCCGGGACAGGGTCCTACGAGCAGTACTTC. J is TRBJ2-7 and V is TRBV7-8; 9 nucleotides match TRBD1. CDR3 size: 16 residues. Trimming removed 0 bases from V and 1 base from J; junction bases left unmatched: 4. CDR1 and CDR2 (germline): SGHVS, FQNEAQ. Full variable domain (outside the CDR3, taken from reference TRBV7-8 and TRBJ2-7): GAGVSQSPRYKVAKRGQDVALRCDPISGHVSLFWYQQALGQGPEFLTYFQNEAQLDKSGLPSDRFFAERPEGSVSTLKIQRTQQEDSAVYLCASSLASGTGSYEQYFGPGTRLTVT.

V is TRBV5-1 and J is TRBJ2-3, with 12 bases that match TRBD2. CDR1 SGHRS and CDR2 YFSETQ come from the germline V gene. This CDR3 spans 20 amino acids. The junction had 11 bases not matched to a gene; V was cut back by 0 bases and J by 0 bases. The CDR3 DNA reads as TGCGCCAGCAGCTTGGCCTCGACTAGCGGGGGCACCACTAGCACAGATACGCAGTATTTT. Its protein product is CASSLASTSGGTTSTDTQYF.

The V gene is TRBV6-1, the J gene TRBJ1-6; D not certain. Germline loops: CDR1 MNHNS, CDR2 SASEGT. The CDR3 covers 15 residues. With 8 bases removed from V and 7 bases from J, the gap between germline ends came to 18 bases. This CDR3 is CASYAGLGINSPLHF. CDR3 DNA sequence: TGTGCCAGCTACGCGGGGTTGGGAATAAATTCACCCCTCCACTTT.

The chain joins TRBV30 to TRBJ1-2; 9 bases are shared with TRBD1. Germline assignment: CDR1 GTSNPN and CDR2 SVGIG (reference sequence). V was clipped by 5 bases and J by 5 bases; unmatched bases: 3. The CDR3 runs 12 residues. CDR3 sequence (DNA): TGTGCCTGGGCAGACAGGGGGTATGGCTACACCTTC. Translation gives CAWADRGYGYTF. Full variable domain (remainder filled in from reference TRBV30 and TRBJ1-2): SQTIHQWPATLVQPVGSPLSLECTVEGTSNPNLYWYRQAAGRGLQLLFYSVGIGQISSEVPQNLSASRPQDRQFILSSKKLLLSDSGFYLCAWADRGYGYTFGSGTRLTVV.

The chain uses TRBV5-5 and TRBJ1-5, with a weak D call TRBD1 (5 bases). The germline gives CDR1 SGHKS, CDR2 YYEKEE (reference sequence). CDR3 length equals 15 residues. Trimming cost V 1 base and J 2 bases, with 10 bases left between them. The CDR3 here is CASSLTGGGNQPQHF. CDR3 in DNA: TGTGCCAGCAGCTTGACGGGGGGGGGCAATCAGCCCCAGCATTTT.

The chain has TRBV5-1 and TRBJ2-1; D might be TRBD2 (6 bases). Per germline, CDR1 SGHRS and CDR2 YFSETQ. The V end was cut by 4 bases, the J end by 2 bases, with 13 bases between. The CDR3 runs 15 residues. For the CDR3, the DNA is TGCGCCAGCAGCCCCGCCGGGGAGGCCTACAATGAGCAGTTCTTC. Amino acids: CASSPAGEAYNEQFF.

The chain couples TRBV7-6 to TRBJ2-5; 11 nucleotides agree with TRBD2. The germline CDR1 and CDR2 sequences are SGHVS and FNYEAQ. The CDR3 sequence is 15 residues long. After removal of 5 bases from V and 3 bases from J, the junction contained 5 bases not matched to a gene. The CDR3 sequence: CASSLSGLAEETQYF. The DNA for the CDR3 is TGTGCCAGCAGCCTGTCGGGACTAGCGGAAGAGACCCAGTACTTC.

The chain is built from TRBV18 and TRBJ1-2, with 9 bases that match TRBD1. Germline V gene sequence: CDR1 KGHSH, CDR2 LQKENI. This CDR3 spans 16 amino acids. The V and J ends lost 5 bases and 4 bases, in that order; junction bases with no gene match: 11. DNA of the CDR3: TGTGCCAGCTCATCTGGACAGGGGCGTTACTCCTATGGCTACACCTTC. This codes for CASSSGQGRYSYGYTF.

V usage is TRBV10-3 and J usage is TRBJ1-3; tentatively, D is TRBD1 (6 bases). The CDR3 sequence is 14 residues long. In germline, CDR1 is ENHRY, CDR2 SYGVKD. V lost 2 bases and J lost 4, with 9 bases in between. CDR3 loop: CAISETQGGNTIYF. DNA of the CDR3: TGTGCCATCAGTGAGACTCAGGGGGGAAACACCATATATTTT.

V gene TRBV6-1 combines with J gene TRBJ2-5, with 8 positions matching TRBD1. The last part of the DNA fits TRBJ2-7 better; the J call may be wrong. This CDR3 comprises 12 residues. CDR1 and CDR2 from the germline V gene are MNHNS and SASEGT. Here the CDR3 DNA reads TGTGCCAGCAGTCACAGGGGGAGCGAGCAGTACTTC. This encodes CASSHRGSEQYF.

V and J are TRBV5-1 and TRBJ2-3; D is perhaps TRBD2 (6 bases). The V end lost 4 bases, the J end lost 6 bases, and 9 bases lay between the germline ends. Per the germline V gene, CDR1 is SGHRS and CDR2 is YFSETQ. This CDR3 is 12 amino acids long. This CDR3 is CASSPEGDTQYF. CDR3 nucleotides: TGCGCCAGCAGCCCGGAGGGGGATACGCAGTATTTT.

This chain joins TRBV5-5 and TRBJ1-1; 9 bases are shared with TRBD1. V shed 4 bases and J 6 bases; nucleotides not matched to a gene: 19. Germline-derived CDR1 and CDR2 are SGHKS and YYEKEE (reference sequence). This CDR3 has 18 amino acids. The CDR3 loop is CASSLIFRDRVLGAEAFF. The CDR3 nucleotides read TGTGCCAGCAGCCTCATCTTCCGGGACAGGGTACTCGGGGCTGAAGCTTTCTTT.

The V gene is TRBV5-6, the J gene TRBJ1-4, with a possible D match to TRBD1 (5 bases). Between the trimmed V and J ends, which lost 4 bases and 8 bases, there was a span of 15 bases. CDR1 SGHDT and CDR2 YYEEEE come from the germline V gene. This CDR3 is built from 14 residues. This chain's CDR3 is CASSRRGGREKLFF. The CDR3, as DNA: TGTGCCAGCAGCCGCCGGGGGGGACGAGAAAAACTGTTTTTT.

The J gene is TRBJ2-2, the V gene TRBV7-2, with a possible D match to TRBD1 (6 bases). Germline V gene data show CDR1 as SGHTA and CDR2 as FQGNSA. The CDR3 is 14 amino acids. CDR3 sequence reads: CAKGVGQGTGELFF. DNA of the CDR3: TGTGCTAAGGGGGTGGGCCAGGGGACCGGGGAGCTGTTTTTT. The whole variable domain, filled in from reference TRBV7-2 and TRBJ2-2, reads GAGVSQSPSNKVTEKGKDVELRCDPISGHTALYWYRQSLGQGLEFLIYFQGNSAPDKSGLPSDRFSAERTGGSVSTLTIQRTQQEDSAVYLCAKGVGQGTGELFFGEGSRLTVL.

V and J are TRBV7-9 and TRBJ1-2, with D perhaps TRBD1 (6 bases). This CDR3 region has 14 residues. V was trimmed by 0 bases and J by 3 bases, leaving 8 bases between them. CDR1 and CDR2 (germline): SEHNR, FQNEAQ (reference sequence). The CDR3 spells CASSLAGGHYGYTF. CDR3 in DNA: TGTGCCAGCAGCTTAGCCGGGGGGCACTATGGCTACACCTTC.

Written as DNA, the CDR3 is TGTGCCAGTAGTGTAGCGGGAGGTGCAAATACGCAGTATTTT. Encoded protein: CASSVAGGANTQYF. This chain uses TRBV19 with TRBJ2-3; 10 bases align to TRBD2. This CDR3 is built from 14 residues. Germline V gene sequence: CDR1 LNHDA, CDR2 SQIVND (reference sequence). The V segment lost 5 bases and the J segment 7 bases; nucleotides outside the gene matches: 6.